These 25 T cell receptor beta chains share one sample of origin, sequenced in a study of T-cell reconstitution after alpha-beta-depleted transplantation in children. The TCRbeta library incorporated unique molecular identifiers. TCRdb recomputed calls from the PCR reads with MiXCR, one row per CDR3 protein. The repertoire holds 100,000 to 130,000 distinct CDR3 sequences, with approximately 6% as singletons. The material was PBMCs, mostly from graft donor cells, obtained 360 days after TCRalphabeta/CD19-depleted stem cell transplant. The receptors here all came from a male patient aged 2 to 9 who had a stem cell transplant for acute lymphoblastic leukemia, so the T cells may come from the graft donor.

This clonotype was observed many times. This rearrangement joins TRBV11-1 to TRBJ2-1; D may be TRBD1 or TRBD2 (6 bases each). Germline CDR1 reads SGHAT; CDR2 reads FQDESV (reference sequence). The V end lost 0 bases, the J end lost 7 bases, and 22 bases lay between the germline ends. The CDR3 is 18 residues long. The CDR3 is CASSLAGGPSVPGNEQFF. In nucleotides, the CDR3 is TGTGCCAGCAGCTTAGCAGGGGGGCCTAGCGTCCCGGGGAATGAGCAGTTCTTC.

The chain joins TRBV7-2 to TRBJ1-1; D possibly corresponds to TRBD1 (5 bases). This CDR3 contains 15 residues. Per the germline V gene, CDR1 is SGHTA and CDR2 is FQGNSA. V shed 1 base and J shed 1 base, with 10 bases lying between them. CDR3 coding DNA: TGTGCCAGCAGCTTAGAGCCGGGGGGGAACACTGAAGCTTTCTTT. It codes for CASSLEPGGNTEAFF.

In this sample, this clonotype turned up a few times. The V gene is TRBV7-2, the J gene TRBJ2-7; 8 bases agree with TRBD2. This CDR3 has 17 amino acids. In germline, CDR1 is SGHTA, CDR2 FQGNSA. Trimming cost V 1 base and J 2 bases; bases outside gene matches: 10. Here the CDR3 DNA reads TGTGCCAGCAGCTTAGTGAGTTTTAGTAGCGGGGCCTACGAGCAGTACTTC. Its translation: CASSLVSFSSGAYEQYF.

This clonotype has at least ten counts. The V and J genes are TRBV4-2 and TRBJ2-7, with TRBD2 as a possible D gene (6 bases). The CDR3 spans 16 residues. From germline, CDR1 is LGHNA and CDR2 YNFKEQ. Trimming shortened V by 1 base and J by 2 bases, and 15 bases separated the two germline ends. The CDR3 nucleotides read TGTGCCAGCAGCCAAGTCGAAAGTAGCGGCGCCTACGAGCAGTACTTC. Residues: CASSQVESSGAYEQYF.

This clonotype was counted many times. V gene TRBV7-9 combines with J gene TRBJ2-1; no definite D call. Trimming removed 5 bases from V and 15 bases from J, with 14 bases in between. Looked up from germline, CDR1 is SEHNR and CDR2 is FQNEAQ (reference sequence). The CDR3 is 11 residues long. CDR3 in amino acids: CASSQGTTPFF. CDR3 bases: TGTGCCAGCAGCCAAGGAACTACCCCGTTCTTC.

The V call is TRBV11-1, the J call TRBJ1-4; D possibly corresponds to TRBD1 (5 bases). V lost 7 bases, J lost 0 bases, and 24 bases lay in between. From germline, CDR1 is SGHAT and CDR2 FQDESV (reference sequence). The length of the CDR3 is 19 residues. This CDR3 is CASKVSGRGLGATNEKLFF. The CDR3 coding sequence is TGTGCCAGCAAGGTTTCCGGGAGGGGCCTTGGAGCAACTAATGAAAAACTGTTTTTT.

This clonotype was seen many times. The chain uses TRBV28 and TRBJ2-1; D unclear. V was trimmed by 8 bases and J by 8 bases, leaving 16 bases between them. The germline V gene encodes CDR1 MDHEN and CDR2 SYDVKM. The CDR3 has 13 residues. DNA of the CDR3: TGTGCCAGCTCACCGGGCGGAAGATATGAGCAGTTCTTC. Protein product: CASSPGGRYEQFF. Full variable domain (missing parts from reference TRBV28 and TRBJ2-1): DVKVTQSSRYLVKRTGEKVFLECVQDMDHENMFWYRQDPGLGLRLIYFSYDVKMKEKGDIPEGYSVSREKKERFSLILESASTNQTSMYLCASSPGGRYEQFFGPGTRLTVL.

The chain's CDR3 is CASSLGTGPLRDEQFF. The CDR3 DNA follows: TGTGCCAGCAGCTTGGGGACAGGCCCCCTTAGGGATGAGCAGTTCTTC. V is TRBV5-6 and J is TRBJ2-1; 7 nucleotides align to TRBD1. CDR1 and CDR2 from the germline V gene are SGHDT and YYEEEE. V trimming: 0 bases; J trimming: 8 bases; junction bases outside the gene matches: 11. The CDR3 consists of 16 residues.

The chain is built from TRBV4-3 and TRBJ2-6; D is perhaps TRBD2 (6 bases). Germline V lookup: CDR1 LGHNA, CDR2 YSLEER. Trimming cost V 10 bases and J 0 bases, with 7 bases left between them. The CDR3 extends over 13 amino acids. CDR3 sequence reads: CATGGSGANVLTF. In DNA form, the CDR3 reads TGCGCCACCGGGGGCTCTGGGGCCAACGTCCTGACTTTC.

This chain joins TRBV7-3 and TRBJ2-7; weak D call: TRBD2 (7 bases). The V and J ends lost 3 bases and 2 bases respectively, with 17 bases between them. This CDR3 has 16 residues. Germline V lookup: CDR1 SGHTA, CDR2 FQGTGA. As DNA, the CDR3 is TGTGCCAGCAGCTTGCGAGGAAGGGGGGGTCCCTACGAGCAGTACTTC. It translates to CASSLRGRGGPYEQYF. Based on the CDR3 plus reference TRBV7-3 and TRBJ2-7, the full variable domain is GAGVSQTPSNKVTEKGKYVELRCDPISGHTALYWYRQSLGQGPEFLIYFQGTGAADDSGLPNDRFFAVRPEGSVSTLKIQRTERGDSAVYLCASSLRGRGGPYEQYFGPGTRLTVT.

This clonotype was seen ten or more times. The chain carries TRBV4-2 and TRBJ2-7; a weak D match, TRBD1 (6 bases). CDR1 and CDR2 (germline): LGHNA, YNFKEQ. The CDR3 covers 11 residues. Trimming removed 6 bases at V and 7 bases at J, with 10 bases between. This chain's CDR3 is CASRARGEQYF. For the CDR3, the DNA is TGTGCCAGCAGGGCCAGGGGAGAGCAGTACTTC.

This clonotype was found many times. CDR3 coding DNA: TGTGCCAGCAGTCCACTAGGACAGGGACGACTCCGGGAGCAGTACTTC. Protein product: CASSPLGQGRLREQYF. The chain couples TRBV12-3 or TRBV12-4 to TRBJ2-7, with 8 positions matching TRBD1. V trimming: 5 bases; J trimming: 7 bases; junction bases outside the gene matches: 16. CDR3 length: 16 amino acids.

The chain combines TRBV19 with TRBJ2-7; maybe TRBD1 (5 bases). CDR1 LNHDA and CDR2 SQIVND come from the germline V gene (reference sequence). This CDR3 spans 13 amino acids. V was cut by 6 bases and J by 6 bases, with 15 bases left in between. CDR3 sequence: CASSRQYPAEQYF. The CDR3, as DNA: TGTGCCAGTAGCCGACAGTATCCGGCCGAGCAGTACTTC. The full variable domain, rest sourced from reference TRBV19 and TRBJ2-7, is DGGITQSPKYLFRKEGQNVTLSCEQNLNHDAMYWYRQDPGQGLRLIYYSQIVNDFQKGDIAEGYSVSREKKESFPLTVTSAQKNPTAFYLCASSRQYPAEQYFGPGTRLTVT.

This clonotype has a count of ten or more. This chain joins TRBV20-1 and TRBJ2-2, with 8 bases that match TRBD2. This CDR3 has 15 amino acids. J was trimmed by 6 bases and V by 1 base; bases with no gene match: 7. Per germline, CDR1 DFQATT and CDR2 SNEGSKA (reference sequence). Here the CDR3 reads CSARVPGGLPGELFF. The CDR3 DNA sequence: TGCAGTGCTAGAGTCCCGGGAGGGTTGCCCGGGGAGCTGTTTTTT.

The sample holds many counts of this clonotype. CDR3 nucleotides: TGTGCCAGCAGTCGGACCCCAGAAGAGACCCAGTACTTC. Its protein product is CASSRTPEETQYF. J is TRBJ2-5 and V is TRBV7-9; D unresolved. Germline V gene lookup returns CDR1 SEHNR and CDR2 FQNEAQ (reference sequence). Trimming left V 6 bases short and J 3 bases short, with 11 bases between. This CDR3 has 13 amino acids.

A note on this clonotype: This could be a read error, since a much larger clone is one nucleotide away. The gene calls are TRBV15 and TRBJ1-4; D is unclear. The CDR3 is made up of 14 amino acids. CDR1 LNHNV and CDR2 YYDKDF come from the germline V gene (reference sequence). V was trimmed by 5 bases and J by 0 bases, leaving 7 bases between them. The CDR3 protein is CATSPTATNEKLFF. The CDR3 nucleotides are TGTGCCACCAGCCCGACTGCAACTAATGAAAAACTGTTTTTT.

This clonotype was counted ten times or more. The V and J genes are TRBV11-2 and TRBJ2-2; D is perhaps TRBD2 (6 bases). Trimming left V 3 bases short and J 0 bases short, with 8 bases between. This CDR3 is built from 15 residues. The V gene's germline CDR1 is SGHAT and CDR2 FQNNGV. The DNA for the CDR3 is TGTGCCAGCAGCTTCGGGACTTCGAACACCGGGGAGCTGTTTTTT. Its translation: CASSFGTSNTGELFF. Using reference TRBV11-2 and TRBJ2-2 for the parts outside the CDR3, the full variable domain is EAGVAQSPRYKIIEKRQSVAFWCNPISGHATLYWYQQILGQGPKLLIQFQNNGVVDDSQLPKDRFSAERLKGVDSTLKIQPAKLEDSAVYLCASSFGTSNTGELFFGEGSRLTVL.

This clonotype occurred many times. The genes are TRBV12-3 or TRBV12-4 and TRBJ1-1, with D possibly matching TRBD1 (5 bases). The CDR3 covers 12 residues. CDR3 nucleotides: TGTACATCGGGCAGGACAAACACTGAAGCTTTCTTT. Its protein product is CTSGRTNTEAFF.

The rearrangement joins TRBV2 to TRBJ2-2; TRBD2 agrees at 7 bases. The CDR3 runs to 17 residues. With V trimmed by 1 base and J by 2 bases, 7 bases remained unmatched. Per the germline V gene, CDR1 is SNHLY and CDR2 is FYNNEI. This chain's CDR3 is CASSEEWASGNTGELFF. The DNA of the CDR3 is TGTGCCAGCAGTGAAGAGTGGGCTAGCGGTAACACCGGGGAGCTGTTTTTT.

The rearrangement joins TRBV5-6 to TRBJ1-6, with TRBD1 as a possible D gene (5 bases). Per germline, CDR1 SGHDT and CDR2 YYEEEE. V was trimmed by 6 bases and J by 12 bases, leaving 13 bases between them. The CDR3 runs to 12 residues. The DNA for the CDR3 is TGTGCCAGCACCCTGGGGGGGATACCCCTCCACTTT. This gives the protein CASTLGGIPLHF. The variable domain in full, with the rest retrieved from reference TRBV5-6 and TRBJ1-6, is DAGVTQSPTHLIKTRGQQVTLRCSPKSGHDTVSWYQQALGQGPQFIFQYYEEEERQRGNFPDRFSGHQFPNYSSELNVNALLLGDSALYLCASTLGGIPLHFGNGTRLTVT.

CDR3 region: CTFSSLQTSGKNTGELFF. CDR3 in DNA: TGTACCTTCAGTTCCCTTCAGACTAGCGGGAAGAACACCGGGGAGCTGTTTTTT. V is TRBV2 and J is TRBJ2-2; 11 bases align to TRBD2. In germline, CDR1 is SNHLY, CDR2 FYNNEI. This CDR3 is built from 18 residues.

The chain combines TRBV2 with TRBJ1-5, with 9 bases fitting TRBD1. This CDR3 contains 13 residues. Germline CDR1 and CDR2: SNHLY and FYNNEI. V lost 11 bases and J lost 5; bases outside the gene matches: 7. The CDR3 here is CACRDREDQPQHF. DNA for the CDR3: TGTGCCTGCCGGGACAGGGAGGATCAGCCCCAGCATTTT. Combining the CDR3 with reference TRBV2 and TRBJ1-5 gives the whole variable domain EPEVTQTPSHQVTQMGQEVILRCVPISNHLYFYWYRQILGQKVEFLVSFYNNEISEKSEIFDDQFSVERPDGSNFTLKIRSTKLEDSAMYFCACRDREDQPQHFGDGTRLSIL.

V usage is TRBV24-1 and J usage is TRBJ2-3, with D maybe TRBD2 (7 bases). CDR1 and CDR2 from the germline V gene are KGHDR and SFDVKD. Trimming took off 7 bases at V and 5 bases at J, with 15 bases between the two ends. The CDR3 length is 14 residues. DNA for the CDR3: TGTGCCACCAGGGGGGGGCTCCTCGGAGATACGCAGTATTTT. Translating it yields CATRGGLLGDTQYF.

This clonotype was recorded a few times. The chain employs TRBV19 and TRBJ1-5, with a tentative D call TRBD1 (5 bases). This CDR3 has 14 residues. V was trimmed by 4 bases and J by 3 bases, leaving 10 bases between them. Per the germline V gene, CDR1 is LNHDA and CDR2 is SQIVND (reference sequence). CDR3 residues: CASSRKGYNQPQHF. CDR3 nucleotide sequence: TGTGCCAGTAGTAGGAAGGGGTACAATCAGCCCCAGCATTTT.

The chain has TRBV19 and TRBJ2-7; D remains unclear. V gave up 5 bases and J gave up 3 bases, with 17 bases separating them. Per germline, CDR1 LNHDA and CDR2 SQIVND (reference sequence). The CDR3 contains 15 residues. This chain's CDR3 is CASSPRTGRHYEQYF. For the CDR3, the DNA is TGTGCCAGTAGTCCCCGGACGGGTCGACACTACGAGCAGTACTTC. The entire variable domain, with the rest obtained from reference TRBV19 and TRBJ2-7, is as follows: DGGITQSPKYLFRKEGQNVTLSCEQNLNHDAMYWYRQDPGQGLRLIYYSQIVNDFQKGDIAEGYSVSREKKESFPLTVTSAQKNPTAFYLCASSPRTGRHYEQYFGPGTRLTVT.